One and the same sample provided the 27 T cell receptor beta chains below, sequenced in a study of human T cells and chemical hapten exposure. Time point in this sample: pre-sensitization, week 0. Described treatment: therapeutic diphenylcyclopropenone sensitization with weekly scalp DPC. Each CDR3 protein gets one entry after TCRdb re-called the RACE reads with MiXCR. The data show under 200,000 distinct CDR3 sequences, with about 31% seen just once and under 3% held by the top ten. The sequences come from whole blood, collected in connection with sensitization to the hapten diphenylcyclopropenone (DPC). All receptors come from a young woman with alopecia areata. Some clones in this sample may be carry-over from other donors' samples.

The chain links TRBV5-5 to TRBJ2-1, with 7 positions matching TRBD1. This CDR3 comprises 16 residues. Germline V CDR1 and CDR2: SGHKS, YYEKEE (reference sequence). Unmatched junction bases numbered 7, after V lost 4 bases and J lost 0 bases. CDR3 sequence reads: CASSPGQFLSYNEQFF. In DNA form, the CDR3 reads TGTGCCAGCAGCCCGGGACAGTTCCTCTCCTACAATGAGCAGTTCTTC.

This clonotype showed up just a few times. The V call is TRBV28, the J call TRBJ2-3; a possible D gene is TRBD2 (6 bases). This CDR3 has 14 residues. From germline, CDR1 is MDHEN and CDR2 SYDVKM. The V gene lost 1 base and the J gene lost 3 bases, with 8 bases spanning the gap. In DNA form, the CDR3 reads TGTGCCAGCAGTTTATTCGGGAGAACAGATACGCAGTATTTT. It encodes CASSLFGRTDTQYF.

This clonotype came up once. The V call is TRBV20-1, the J call TRBJ2-7; TRBD2 is a possible D gene (6 bases). Germline V gene lookup returns CDR1 DFQATT and CDR2 SNEGSKA (reference sequence). Trimming stripped 5 bases from V and 1 base from J, with 15 bases between. The CDR3 runs to 14 residues. The CDR3 sequence is CSADRDSRSYEQYF. The CDR3 nucleotides are TGCAGTGCTGACCGGGACTCGCGATCCTACGAGCAGTACTTC.

A few counts support this clonotype. The chain couples TRBV28 to TRBJ2-6, with TRBD1 as a possible D gene (5 bases). CDR1 and CDR2 from the germline V gene are MDHEN and SYDVKM. The CDR3 consists of 17 residues. The V end was cut by 3 bases, the J end by 4 bases, with 16 bases between. The CDR3 loop is CASSFRVGSSGANVLTF. Here the CDR3 DNA reads TGTGCCAGCAGTTTCAGGGTGGGGTCGTCAGGGGCCAACGTCCTGACTTTC.

The rearrangement links TRBV11-2 to TRBJ2-1, with 8 positions matching TRBD2. The CDR3 is 14 residues long. V lost 7 bases to trimming and J lost 7 bases; unmatched junction nucleotides: 9. Looked up from germline, CDR1 is SGHAT and CDR2 is FQNNGV. CDR3 sequence: CASKTGGPGNEQFF. The CDR3 nucleotides are TGTGCCAGCAAGACGGGAGGGCCCGGGAATGAGCAGTTCTTC.

This clonotype appeared a single time. V and J are TRBV24-1 and TRBJ1-2, with no clear D. Germline CDR1 is KGHDR and CDR2 is SFDVKD. The CDR3 spans 12 residues. V was pared by 5 bases and J by 4 bases, with 7 bases between. The CDR3 is CATSAGSYGYTF. For the CDR3, the DNA is TGTGCCACCAGTGCGGGCTCCTATGGCTACACCTTC.

The chain carries TRBV6-2 or TRBV6-3 and TRBJ2-7; TRBD1 agrees at 7 bases. CDR3 length: 15 residues. V was pared by 6 bases and J by 0 bases, with 8 bases of the junction left unmatched. Germline V lookup: CDR1 MNHEY, CDR2 SVGEGT. CDR3 sequence (DNA): TGTGCCAGCAGATCCCGACAGGGATCCTCCTACGAGCAGTACTTC. Its translation is CASRSRQGSSYEQYF.

This clonotype occurred many times. This chain joins TRBV7-2 and TRBJ1-3; D unclear. This CDR3 spans 13 amino acids. CDR1 and CDR2 from the germline V gene are SGHTA and FQGNSA. V lost 3 bases and J lost 4, with 7 bases in between. The CDR3 spells CASSLGSGNTIYF. For the CDR3, the DNA is TGTGCCAGCAGCTTGGGTTCAGGAAACACCATATATTTT.

This clonotype was found many times. This chain links TRBV24-1 with TRBJ2-7, with D perhaps being TRBD1 or TRBD2 (5 bases each). This CDR3 comprises 15 residues. Trimming removed 4 bases at V and 2 bases at J, with 14 bases between. Germline V gives CDR1 KGHDR, CDR2 SFDVKD. CDR3 amino acids: CATSDSGRRPYEQYF. For the CDR3, the DNA is TGTGCCACCAGTGACTCGGGACGCCGTCCCTACGAGCAGTACTTC.

This chain joins TRBV20-1 and TRBJ2-1, with D perhaps matching TRBD2 (5 bases). Between the trimmed V and J ends, which lost 5 bases and 0 bases, there was a span of 8 bases. The CDR3 spans 13 residues. In germline, CDR1 is DFQATT, CDR2 SNEGSKA (reference sequence). The CDR3 loop reads CSAGSSSYNEQFF. The CDR3 nucleotides read TGCAGTGCTGGGAGTAGCTCCTACAATGAGCAGTTCTTC.

The table lists this clonotype with many counts. This chain joins TRBV7-3 and TRBJ1-1; TRBD1 might be the D (5 bases). The CDR3 has 13 amino acids. Germline-derived CDR1 and CDR2 are SGHTA and FQGTGA. Deletions cut 4 bases from V and 1 base from J, with 7 bases between. The CDR3 spells CASSYGQNTEAFF. In DNA form, the CDR3 reads TGTGCCAGCAGCTACGGACAGAACACTGAAGCTTTCTTT.

The rearrangement uses TRBV6-5 and TRBJ1-6; D remains ambiguous. V lost 6 bases and J 8 bases, leaving 14 bases between the germline ends. The germline CDR1 and CDR2 sequences are MNHEY and SVGAGI. The CDR3 totals 14 residues. The CDR3, as DNA: TGTGCCAGCAGCCTGGGTGGGCCACATTCACCCCTCCACTTT. This gives the protein CASSLGGPHSPLHF.

This clonotype was observed a few times. The chain recombines TRBV27 with TRBJ2-7, with TRBD2 as a possible D gene (6 bases). The V gene's germline CDR1 is MNHEY and CDR2 SMNVEV (reference sequence). V shed 5 bases and J shed 2 bases, with 13 bases lying between them. This CDR3 comprises 14 residues. This chain's CDR3 is CASSQRWEAYEQYF. In DNA form, the CDR3 reads TGTGCCAGCAGTCAGCGATGGGAGGCCTACGAGCAGTACTTC.

The chain has TRBV12-3 or TRBV12-4 and TRBJ2-5; 12 bases are a match to TRBD1. The CDR3 length is 15 residues. The trim removed 5 bases at V and 5 bases at J, leaving 6 bases unmatched. DNA for the CDR3: TGTGCCAGCAGTAACCGGGACAGGGGGCAGGAGACCCAGTACTTC. It codes for CASSNRDRGQETQYF.

The rearrangement joins TRBV12-3 or TRBV12-4 to TRBJ2-4; D gene unclear. The CDR3 is 11 amino acids. V lost 6 bases and J 9 bases, leaving 9 bases between the germline ends. The CDR3 is CASSISVIQYF. The CDR3 region has the DNA TGTGCCAGCAGCATCTCGGTCATTCAGTACTTC.

This rearrangement joins TRBV10-3 to TRBJ2-7, with 10 bases identical to TRBD1. There are 14 residues in the CDR3. Per germline, CDR1 ENHRY and CDR2 SYGVKD. J was trimmed by 3 bases and V by 4 bases; bases with no gene match: 3. CDR3 DNA: TGTGCCATCAGTGGGGACAGGGGCGACTACGAGCAGTACTTC. Encoded protein: CAISGDRGDYEQYF.

CDR3 nucleotides: TGCGCCAGCAGCTTGGTCCCCCGGGACAGGAACTCACCCCTCCACTTT. It is translated as CASSLVPRDRNSPLHF. The gene calls are TRBV5-1 and TRBJ1-6; 8 bases fit TRBD1. Germline loops: CDR1 SGHRS, CDR2 YFSETQ. This CDR3 spans 16 amino acids. The V segment lost 0 bases and the J segment 10 bases; nucleotides outside the gene matches: 9.

The gene calls are TRBV28 and TRBJ1-1; 9 positions agree with TRBD1. This CDR3 contains 14 residues. Germline V gene lookup returns CDR1 MDHEN and CDR2 SYDVKM. The trim removed 4 bases at V and 4 bases at J, leaving 4 bases unmatched. As DNA, the CDR3 is TGTGCCAGCAGTTCGGGACAGGGTTTCACTGAAGCTTTCTTT. It translates to CASSSGQGFTEAFF.

There are a few counts of this clonotype. The genes are TRBV28 and TRBJ1-2; the D is unclear. CDR1 is MDHEN, CDR2 SYDVKM, per germline. The CDR3 extends over 15 amino acids. The ends were cut back, 6 bases at V and 2 bases at J, with 16 bases in the middle. Here the CDR3 DNA reads TGTGCCAGCAGGGCCGGGAACAGCGGGAACTATGGCTACACCTTC. It specifies CASRAGNSGNYGYTF.

This chain uses TRBV7-6 with TRBJ2-3; D gene unclear. With 0 bases removed from V and 2 bases from J, the gap between germline ends came to 9 bases. Germline CDR1 SGHVS, CDR2 FNYEAQ. The CDR3 totals 15 residues. The CDR3 coding sequence is TGTGCCAGCAGCTTAGCCGTAGGCCCCACAGATACGCAGTATTTT. Its translation is CASSLAVGPTDTQYF.

The chain employs TRBV29-1 and TRBJ1-5; no firm D call. With 5 bases removed from V and 10 bases from J, the gap between germline ends came to 6 bases. Looked up from germline, CDR1 is SQVTM and CDR2 is ANQGSEA. This CDR3 is built from 9 residues. The CDR3 DNA reads as TGCAGCGTTCGGGGTCCCCAGCATTTT. This encodes CSVRGPQHF.

The chain is built from TRBV6-5 and TRBJ1-2, with 9 bases fitting TRBD1. The germline V gene encodes CDR1 MNHEY and CDR2 SVGAGI. Germline trimming cut 4 bases from V and 1 base from J; bases unmatched to any gene: 13. This CDR3 has 18 amino acids. Written as DNA, the CDR3 is TGTGCCAGCAGTTTGGGGGACAGGGCTAACGACCATAACTATGGCTACACCTTC. The encoded protein is CASSLGDRANDHNYGYTF.

This clonotype was picked up a small number of times. The chain is built from TRBV27 and TRBJ1-5; tentative D call: TRBD1 (5 bases). The V gene lost 6 bases and the J gene lost 3 bases, with 21 bases spanning the gap. The CDR3 is 17 residues long. CDR1 and CDR2 from the germline V gene are MNHEY and SMNVEV (reference sequence). CDR3: CASSPGSGRGHNQPQHF. Here the CDR3 DNA reads TGTGCCAGCAGCCCAGGTTCAGGGAGGGGCCACAATCAGCCCCAGCATTTT.

The chain is built from TRBV7-6 and TRBJ2-1; 10 bases are shared with TRBD2. The CDR3 has 16 amino acids. Germline CDR1 reads SGHVS; CDR2 reads FNYEAQ. The J segment lost 7 bases and the V segment lost 2 bases, leaving 8 bases of the junction unmatched. CDR3 in DNA: TGTGCCAGCAGCTTATGGAGTAGCGGGGGGACGAATGAGCAGTTCTTC. Translation: CASSLWSSGGTNEQFF.

The CDR3 protein is CSVNRGLGGEQYF. DNA for the CDR3: TGCAGCGTAAACAGGGGGCTGGGTGGGGAGCAGTACTTC. The J gene is TRBJ2-7, the V gene TRBV29-1; TRBD1 matches at 9 bases. V shed 6 bases and J 7 bases; nucleotides not matched to a gene: 10. Germline V CDR1 and CDR2: SQVTM, ANQGSEA. CDR3 length: 13 amino acids.

The chain carries TRBV15 and TRBJ2-1; D not certain. This CDR3 is 13 amino acids long. From germline, CDR1 is LNHNV and CDR2 YYDKDF (reference sequence). V gave up 0 bases and J gave up 9 bases, with 9 bases separating them. In DNA form, the CDR3 reads TGTGCCACCAGCAGAGATGATGCCGGTGAGCAGTTCTTC. Its protein product is CATSRDDAGEQFF.

The chain is built from TRBV7-9 and TRBJ2-3; D perhaps matches TRBD1 (6 bases). Germline values: CDR1 SEHNR, CDR2 FQNEAQ (reference sequence). V lost 4 bases to trimming and J lost 4 bases, with 21 bases between them. The CDR3 contains 17 residues. CDR3 nucleotides: TGTGCCAGCAGCTCCCTGAGAGGTCAGGGGATAGCAGATACGCAGTATTTT. This codes for CASSSLRGQGIADTQYF.